This T cell receptor (beta chain) was sequenced during a study of Ad26.COV2.S vaccination and SARS-CoV-2 variants. Treatment: roughly 18 received Ad26.COV2.S at low or high dose, single or two shots; roughly 5 received placebo; per-sample allocation not given. Sampling happened 63 days after the first vaccine or placebo injection. Some clones are missing from TCRdb's copy, which holds only in-frame ones; the method was immunoSEQ multiplex PCR. The sample has roughly 300,000 clones; 75% to 90% are singletons. Trimming at V came to 5 bases and at J to 1 base, leaving 1 base not matched to a gene. The CDR3 is 14 residues long. Germline V gives CDR1 SGHNT, CDR2 YENEEA.

This clonotype was sampled from a person aged 18-60 years who received the Ad26.COV2.S COVID-19 vaccine or a placebo. The sequences come from peripheral blood, collected in a trial of Ad26.COV2.S vaccine versus placebo. V and J are TRBV11-3 and TRBJ2-2; 7 bases match TRBD2. In DNA form, the CDR3 reads TGTGCCAGCAGCCGCGGGGGGAACACCGGGGAGCTGTTTTTT. Its protein is CASSRGGNTGELFF.